Listed below are T cell receptor beta chains from one sample, sequenced in a study of blood T cell repertoires in COVID-19. Clones were read by immunoSEQ multiplex PCR, and TCRdb kept only the in-frame ones, dropping some. The profile covers about 170,000 clones, with 86% appearing a single time and 7% taken by the ten largest. The sequencing sample was made of peripheral blood. The receptors derive from a woman of 80 years or more in a cohort sampled during active or convalescent COVID-19. Both conserved end residues are part of each CDR3. D genes are given only for firm matches. Size is stated for part of the rows, as once, few or many counts, or as a class when the clone is expanded.

V,D,J,size,CDR3,DNA
TRBV6-2/TRBV6-3,.,TRBJ2-7,.,CASSTSTRSENLYEQYF,TGTGCCAGCAGTACCTCGACTAGGTCGGAGAATCTTTACGAGCAGTACTTC
TRBV27,TRBD2,TRBJ2-2,.,CASSSGRDTGELFF,TGTGCCAGCAGTAGCGGGAGGGACACCGGGGAGCTGTTTTTT
TRBV28,TRBD1,TRBJ2-4,.,CASSLGERGPILLAKNIQYF,TGTGCCAGCAGTTTAGGGGAAAGGGGGCCCATTCTACTAGCCAAAAACATTCAGTACTTC
TRBV2,.,TRBJ2-3,.,CASRQGTDTQYF,TGTGCCAGCAGACAGGGCACAGATACGCAGTATTTT
TRBV5-1,TRBD2,TRBJ2-3,.,CASSRQGLAGADTQYF,TGCGCCAGCAGCCGACAGGGACTAGCGGGGGCAGATACGCAGTATTTT
TRBV5-6,TRBD1,TRBJ1-2,.,CASSWDRDVNTF,TGTGCCAGCAGCTGGGACAGGGACGTAAACACCTTC
TRBV20-1,.,TRBJ2-1,.,CSASVGVSYNEQFF,TGCAGTGCTAGTGTAGGGGTCTCCTACAATGAGCAGTTCTTC
TRBV5-1,.,TRBJ1-4,.,CASSLYEGGGEKLFF,TGCGCCAGCAGCTTGTACGAGGGCGGGGGTGAAAAACTGTTTTTT
TRBV12-3/TRBV12-4,.,TRBJ2-7,.,CASRTVPSGEQYF,TGTGCCAGCCGGACAGTTCCCTCGGGTGAGCAGTACTTC
TRBV5-1,.,TRBJ1-5,.,CASSPTGVRGQPQHF,TGCGCCAGCAGCCCGACAGGCGTCCGCGGTCAGCCCCAGCATTTT
TRBV9,TRBD1,TRBJ2-5,.,CASSYGTGLQETQYF,TGTGCCAGCAGCTACGGGACAGGTCTTCAAGAGACCCAGTACTTC
TRBV27,TRBD1,TRBJ1-4,.,CASSKDREAEKLFF,TGTGCCAGCAGCAAGGACAGGGAGGCGGAAAAACTGTTTTTT
TRBV3-1/TRBV3-2,.,TRBJ1-3,.,CASSQSGNTIYF,TGTGCCAGCAGCCAAAGCGGAAACACCATATATTTT
TRBV18,.,TRBJ1-2,.,CASSPQTSSNYGYTF,TGTGCCAGCTCACCACAGACTTCTAGTAACTATGGCTACACCTTC
TRBV18,.,TRBJ1-1,.,CASSPGETNTEAFF,TGTGCCAGCTCACCCGGGGAGACGAACACTGAAGCTTTCTTT
TRBV10-3,.,TRBJ1-2,.,CALGAVRGNYGYTF,TGTGCCTTGGGGGCAGTCCGAGGGAACTATGGCTACACCTTC
TRBV7-9,.,TRBJ1-1,.,CASSYPAVTFF,TGTGCCAGCAGTTACCCGGCGGTAACTTTCTTT
TRBV11-3,.,TRBJ2-3,.,CASSLDGGSTDTQYF,TGTGCCAGCAGCTTAGACGGCGGAAGCACAGATACGCAGTATTTT
TRBV2,.,TRBJ2-5,once,CASRRLLPGTQYF,TGTGCCAGCAGGAGACTACTGCCAGGGACCCAGTACTTC
TRBV6-5,.,TRBJ2-1,.,CASFDGRGINNEQFF,TGTGCCAGCTTTGATGGGCGAGGGATAAACAATGAGCAGTTCTTC
TRBV23-1,TRBD1,TRBJ2-2,.,CASPGTGANTGELFF,TGCGCCAGCCCCGGGACAGGAGCTAACACCGGGGAGCTGTTTTTT
TRBV6-5,.,TRBJ1-2,.,CASSRTFSANYGYTF,TGTGCCAGCAGTCGGACATTTTCCGCTAACTATGGCTACACCTTC
TRBV12-3/TRBV12-4,.,TRBJ1-2,.,CAIQLRGVYGYTF,TGTGCCATCCAACTGCGGGGAGTCTATGGCTACACCTTC
TRBV6-4,.,TRBJ1-5,once,CASSAQHNQPQHF,TGTGCCAGCAGTGCACAGCACAATCAGCCCCAGCATTTT
TRBV5-1,TRBD2,TRBJ2-2,.,CASSPRLAGTGELFF,TGCGCCAGCAGCCCGAGACTAGCGGGCACCGGGGAGCTGTTTTTT
TRBV11-2,.,TRBJ1-4,.,CASSRRGTTIEKLFF,TGTGCCAGCAGCCGAAGAGGTACGACCATAGAAAAACTGTTTTTT
TRBV11-2,.,TRBJ1-2,.,CASSPGGTGYTF,TGTGCCAGCAGCCCCGGGGGGACTGGCTACACCTTC
TRBV28,.,TRBJ2-7,.,CASSSSGGGSYEQYF,TGTGCCAGCAGCTCATCGGGGGGCGGCTCCTACGAGCAGTACTTC
TRBV19,.,TRBJ1-1,.,CASSRTVNTEAFF,TGTGCCAGTAGTAGGACAGTGAACACTGAAGCTTTCTTT
TRBV10-3,.,TRBJ2-2,.,CAIPKTENTGELFF,TGTGCCATCCCCAAGACAGAAAACACCGGGGAGCTGTTTTTT
TRBV9,.,TRBJ2-1,.,CASSVIGASREQFF,TGTGCCAGCAGCGTTATCGGAGCAAGCCGGGAGCAGTTCTTC
TRBV19,TRBD1,TRBJ1-2,.,CASSIGGFQGDGYTF,TGTGCCAGTAGTATCGGGGGTTTCCAGGGGGATGGCTACACCTTC
TRBV5-1,.,TRBJ1-2,.,CASSLLWEGGEMDYGYTF,TGCGCCAGCAGCTTGTTGTGGGAAGGGGGAGAAATGGACTATGGCTACACCTTC
TRBV19,.,TRBJ1-2,.,CASSSGYGYTF,TGTGCCAGTAGTAGCGGCTATGGCTACACCTTC
TRBV6-5,.,TRBJ1-1,.,CASSEGGREDPEAFF,TGTGCCAGCTCCGAGGGGGGTCGGGAGGATCCTGAAGCTTTCTTT
TRBV5-1,TRBD2,TRBJ2-2,few,CASFPEPGGRTGELFF,TGCGCCAGCTTCCCTGAGCCGGGGGGTAGGACCGGGGAGCTGTTTTTT
TRBV6-5,TRBD1,TRBJ2-1,once,CASSKTGKNNEQFF,TGTGCCAGCAGTAAGACAGGGAAGAACAATGAGCAGTTCTTC
TRBV18,.,TRBJ1-3,.,CASSPSTPPGNTIYF,TGTGCCAGCTCACCCTCGACTCCTCCTGGAAACACCATATATTTT
TRBV3-1/TRBV3-2,.,TRBJ1-3,.,CASSQDHGGSRNTIYF,TGTGCCAGCAGCCAAGATCACGGGGGGAGCCGAAACACCATATATTTT
TRBV20-1,.,TRBJ2-2,.,CSASGSGRDTGELFF,TGCAGTGCTAGTGGTAGCGGTCGGGACACCGGGGAGCTGTTTTTT
TRBV3-1/TRBV3-2,TRBD1,TRBJ1-1,.,CASSQGTVATEAFF,TGTGCCAGCAGCCAGGGGACAGTCGCCACTGAAGCTTTCTTT
TRBV5-1,.,TRBJ1-3,.,CASSLLRGSPGNTIYF,TGCGCCAGCAGCTTACTCCGGGGGTCGCCTGGAAACACCATATATTTT
TRBV19,.,TRBJ1-1,.,CASSISPNTEAFF,TGTGCCAGTAGTATTAGCCCGAACACTGAAGCTTTCTTT
TRBV5-1,.,TRBJ1-1,once,CASSLASGGTEAFF,TGCGCCAGCAGCTTGGCCAGCGGGGGGACTGAAGCTTTCTTT
TRBV5-1,TRBD1,TRBJ2-5,.,CASSPRDRGLETQYF,TGCGCCAGCAGCCCCCGGGACAGGGGGCTAGAGACCCAGTACTTC
TRBV2,TRBD2,TRBJ2-3,once,CASSELAGGADTQYF,TGTGCCAGCAGTGAACTAGCGGGGGGGGCAGATACGCAGTATTTT
TRBV10-3,TRBD1,TRBJ1-6,.,CAISPSGTGNSPLHF,TGTGCCATCAGTCCTTCTGGGACAGGGAATTCACCCCTCCACTTT
TRBV5-4,TRBD1,TRBJ1-2,.,CASSDWTGGFNGYTF,TGTGCCAGCAGCGATTGGACAGGGGGCTTTAATGGCTACACCTTC
TRBV24-1,.,TRBJ2-1,.,CATSQQELRSYNEQFF,TGTGCCACCAGTCAACAGGAATTACGCTCCTACAATGAGCAGTTCTTC
TRBV3-1/TRBV3-2,.,TRBJ2-1,.,CASSQMRSSGNEQFF,TGTGCCAGCAGCCAAATGCGTAGTAGCGGCAATGAGCAGTTCTTC
TRBV12-5,TRBD2,TRBJ2-1,.,CASGPSGGLNEQFF,TGTGCTAGTGGTCCGAGCGGGGGGCTGAATGAGCAGTTCTTC
TRBV5-1,TRBD1,TRBJ1-2,.,CASSLSGGGYGYTF,TGCGCCAGCAGCTTGTCAGGGGGCGGCTATGGCTACACCTTC